These T cell receptor beta chains were read from a single sample in a study of CD8 T cells in Susac syndrome. TCRdb analysed the immunoSEQ multiplex PCR reads with MiXCR anew, one entry per CDR3 protein. Among 130,000 to 150,000 distinct CDR3 sequences listed, approximately 93% were seen once. The material sequenced was CD8+ T cells from PBMCs. The receptors were sampled from a human donor in good health. The CDR3 runs from the conserved cysteine through the conserved F or W. A D gene is named only where the DNA matches it firmly. A row's size may be missing; if present it is once, few, many or a size class.

TRBD2	-	TRBV29-1	TRBJ2-5	CSVEGLAGETQYF	TGCAGCGTTGAAGGTCTAGCGGGAGAGACCCAGTACTTC
-	-	TRBV27	TRBJ1-2	CASSFRVDSVEYGYTF	TGTGCCAGCAGTTTCCGTGTGGACAGCGTCGAATATGGCTACACCTTC
-	once	TRBV4-3	TRBJ1-2	CASSHPDTSNYGYTF	TGCGCCAGCAGCCACCCGGACACTTCTAACTATGGCTACACCTTC
-	-	TRBV11-2	TRBJ2-1	CASSFDYVEQFF	TGTGCCAGCAGCTTCGACTACGTTGAGCAGTTCTTC
-	-	TRBV19	TRBJ1-2	CASSPSAGRHYGYTF	TGTGCCAGTAGTCCATCGGCAGGGCGACACTATGGCTACACCTTC
-	-	TRBV29-1	TRBJ1-1	CSVWGERTEAFF	TGCAGCGTTTGGGGGGAGAGGACTGAAGCTTTCTTT
TRBD2	-	TRBV27	TRBJ2-1	CASSLSSGRAKNEQFF	TGTGCCAGCAGTTTATCGAGCGGGAGGGCCAAGAATGAGCAGTTCTTC
-	once	TRBV28	TRBJ2-7	CASSARFRGSYEQYF	TGTGCCAGCAGTGCCCGATTCCGGGGTTCCTACGAGCAGTACTTC
-	few	TRBV5-6	TRBJ2-2	CASSHTGELFF	TGTGCCAGCAGCCACACCGGGGAGCTGTTTTTT
-	once	TRBV13	TRBJ2-7	CASSFLAEPYEQYF	TGTGCCAGCAGCTTCCTTGCGGAGCCCTACGAGCAGTACTTC
TRBD1	-	TRBV20-1	TRBJ1-5	CSARRQGGQPQHF	TGCAGTGCTAGAAGACAGGGGGGTCAGCCCCAGCATTTT
-	-	TRBV27	TRBJ2-1	CATGHNNEQFF	TGTGCCACGGGACACAACAATGAGCAGTTCTTC
-	-	TRBV15	TRBJ1-2	CATSRARGADTYGYTF	TGTGCCACCAGCAGAGCGCGAGGAGCTGACACCTATGGCTACACCTTC
TRBD2	-	TRBV4-2	TRBJ2-7	CASSQASGGTYEQYF	TGTGCCAGCAGCCAGGCTAGCGGGGGTACCTACGAGCAGTACTTC
TRBD2	few	TRBV27	TRBJ2-5	CASSPGTSGSETQYF	TGTGCCAGCAGTCCGGGTACTAGCGGGAGCGAGACCCAGTACTTC
-	-	TRBV24-1	TRBJ1-5	CATSDGGGQPQHF	TGTGCCACCAGTGATGGAGGGGGACAGCCCCAGCATTTT
-	-	TRBV28	TRBJ2-7	CASSSFDIMEYEQYF	TGTGCCAGCAGTTCTTTCGACATTATGGAGTACGAGCAGTACTTC
-	-	TRBV28	TRBJ2-7	CASSPDSTYEQYF	TGTGCCAGCAGTCCGGACAGTACCTACGAGCAGTACTTC
-	-	TRBV29-1	TRBJ1-4	CSVESPRGEKLFF	TGCAGCGTTGAAAGTCCGCGGGGTGAAAAACTGTTTTTT
-	-	TRBV29-1	TRBJ2-1	CSVSPTMDEQFF	TGCAGCGTGAGCCCAACCATGGATGAGCAGTTCTTC
-	once	TRBV27	TRBJ1-4	CASSSLGGDWEKLFF	TGTGCCAGCAGTTCCCTCGGGGGCGATTGGGAAAAACTGTTTTTT
-	-	TRBV6-2/TRBV6-3	TRBJ2-7	CASSYRGDEQYF	TGTGCCAGCAGTTACCGTGGGGATGAGCAGTACTTC
TRBD2	-	TRBV7-2	TRBJ2-3	CASSLTSGGDTQYF	TGTGCCAGCAGCCTAACTAGCGGCGGGGATACGCAGTATTTT
-	-	TRBV29-1	TRBJ1-2	CSVEDEYGAAYGYTF	TGCAGCGTTGAAGATGAGTACGGAGCAGCCTATGGCTACACCTTC
TRBD1	-	TRBV29-1	TRBJ1-1	CSVDRTGLNTEAFF	TGCAGCGTTGACCGGACAGGCTTGAACACTGAAGCTTTCTTT
-	-	TRBV13	TRBJ1-2	CASSIRGEDGYTF	TGTGCCAGCAGCATTAGGGGGGAGGATGGCTACACCTTC
-	-	TRBV4-1	TRBJ1-2	CASSQGEGYTF	TGCGCCAGCAGCCAAGGGGAGGGCTACACCTTC
-	-	TRBV27	TRBJ1-1	CASSLSGELNTEAFF	TGTGCCAGCAGTTTATCGGGAGAATTGAACACTGAAGCTTTCTTT
TRBD1	-	TRBV29-1	TRBJ2-7	CSVRSTGVFYEQYF	TGCAGCGTTAGGTCGACAGGGGTTTTTTACGAGCAGTACTTC
-	-	TRBV27	TRBJ1-2	CASTDSRDNYGYTF	TGTGCCAGCACCGATTCCCGGGACAACTATGGCTACACCTTC
TRBD1	-	TRBV30	TRBJ2-7	CAFWVPGQGPYEQYF	TGTGCCTTCTGGGTTCCGGGACAGGGCCCCTACGAGCAGTACTTC
-	-	TRBV6-5	TRBJ2-7	CASSYSTSESSYEQYF	TGTGCCAGCAGTTACTCGACCAGCGAGAGCTCCTACGAGCAGTACTTC
TRBD2	-	TRBV4-3	TRBJ2-1	CASSQDPPSGSSYNEQFF	TGCGCCAGCAGCCAAGATCCCCCTAGCGGGAGCTCCTACAATGAGCAGTTCTTC
-	-	TRBV19	TRBJ2-1	CASSPTGIDEQFF	TGTGCCAGTAGTCCCACAGGGATCGATGAGCAGTTCTTC
-	-	TRBV11-2	TRBJ1-2	CASSGWRGSYTF	TGTGCCAGCAGCGGGTGGAGGGGAAGCTACACCTTC
-	-	TRBV27	TRBJ1-5	CASSFVSGGNQPQHF	TGTGCCAGCAGTTTCGTTTCGGGGGGGAATCAGCCCCAGCATTTT
TRBD2	-	TRBV12-3/TRBV12-4	TRBJ2-7	CASRLGGYPYEQYF	TGTGCCAGCAGACTCGGGGGGTATCCCTACGAGCAGTACTTC
TRBD2	-	TRBV20-1	TRBJ2-7	CSATGTRVHKQYF	TGCAGTGCTACCGGGACTAGGGTCCACAAGCAGTACTTC
TRBD2	-	TRBV11-2	TRBJ2-2	CASSAITSGRSGELFF	TGTGCCAGCAGCGCCATTACTAGCGGGAGGTCCGGGGAGCTGTTTTTT
-	few	TRBV19	TRBJ1-1	CASRTGFTEAFF	TGTGCCAGCCGTACAGGGTTCACTGAAGCTTTCTTT